This T cell receptor (beta chain) emerged from a study of blood T cell repertoires in COVID-19. Background on the study: The samples span acute and convalescent COVID-19 from the United States, Italy and Spain. PBMCs, B-cell-depleted T cells, or T cells were the source of the cDNA or gDNA that made up the material.

Per the germline V gene, CDR1 is SNHLY and CDR2 is FYNNEI. The CDR3 sequence is 16 residues long. After removal of 4 bases from V and 0 bases from J, the junction contained 4 bases not matched to a gene. The data were produced by immunoSEQ multiplex PCR, yet TCRdb's version contains in-frame clones alone and is incomplete. Counted here are approximately 220,000 clones, roughly 80% occurring once; the ten biggest clones make up approximately 8.7%. The sequenced sample was peripheral blood. This TCR derives from a woman of 80 years or more with acute or convalescent COVID-19. The rearrangement joins TRBV2 to TRBJ2-3; 10 nucleotides agree with TRBD1. The CDR3 nucleotides read TGTGCCAGCAGTGGCGGGACAGGGGCGAGCACAGATACGCAGTATTTT. Protein: CASSGGTGASTDTQYF.